What follows are 28 T cell receptor beta chains derived from one specimen sequenced in a study of blood T cells in healthy people across ages. A second PCR, run for about 7 to 11 cycles, used a sample-barcoded 5' primer plus a J-beta primer mix. MiXCR was run by TCRdb on the 5' RACE reads, yielding one entry per CDR3 protein. Among about 1.6 million distinct CDR3 sequences listed, roughly 32% were seen once. The sample taken for sequencing was blood. Every receptor here comes from a woman aged 25 to 39 in good health.

This chain joins TRBV18 and TRBJ2-1; D is ambiguous. CDR1 and CDR2 (germline): KGHSH, LQKENI. Trimming removed 3 bases at V and 3 bases at J, with 12 bases between. The CDR3 sequence is 15 residues long. In DNA, the CDR3 is TGTGCCAGCTCACCGCCGGTGACTTTCTACAATGAGCAGTTCTTC. Translation gives CASSPPVTFYNEQFF.

This clonotype has only a few counts. The rearrangement links TRBV20-1 to TRBJ1-4; 8 bases align to TRBD1. Germline V gene data show CDR1 as DFQATT and CDR2 as SNEGSKA (reference sequence). The CDR3 is 14 amino acids. The V segment lost 5 bases and the J segment 4 bases; nucleotides outside the gene matches: 6. DNA of the CDR3: TGCAGTGCTGCTCGACAGGGGAGTAATGAAAAACTGTTTTTT. Translated: CSAARQGSNEKLFF.

In its sample, this clonotype was seen many times. This CDR3 is CASSFGTGNYEQYF. The CDR3 DNA sequence: TGTGCCAGCAGTTTCGGGACAGGGAACTACGAGCAGTACTTC. J is TRBJ2-7 and V is TRBV27; TRBD1 matches at 9 bases. V gave up 3 bases and J gave up 3 bases; unmatched junction bases: 3. The CDR3 has 14 amino acids. Germline values: CDR1 MNHEY, CDR2 SMNVEV (reference sequence).

The J gene is TRBJ2-3, the V gene TRBV7-6; 11 nucleotides align to TRBD2. Per the germline V gene, CDR1 is SGHVS and CDR2 is FNYEAQ. The CDR3 has 16 amino acids. V trimming: 5 bases; J trimming: 4 bases; junction bases outside the gene matches: 8. The CDR3 loop is CASSPLAGGPPDTQYF. The CDR3 nucleotides read TGTGCCAGCAGCCCCTTAGCGGGAGGGCCACCAGATACGCAGTATTTT.

The V and J genes are TRBV5-1 and TRBJ2-3, with unresolved D. The CDR3 runs 16 residues. V was shortened by 0 bases and J by 2 bases, with 13 bases between the two germline ends. Germline values: CDR1 SGHRS, CDR2 YFSETQ. For the CDR3, the DNA is TGCGCCAGCAGCTTGGTATCCCGGCCCCTCACAGATACGCAGTATTTT. Its protein is CASSLVSRPLTDTQYF.

The rearrangement joins TRBV12-3 or TRBV12-4 to TRBJ2-2; TRBD1 aligns across 11 bases. The ends lost 4 bases at V and 6 bases at J; junction bases unmatched: 4. CDR3 size: 15 residues. The CDR3 reads CASSWDRGYPGELFF. The CDR3 coding sequence is TGTGCCAGCAGTTGGGACAGGGGGTATCCCGGGGAGCTGTTTTTT.

This clonotype was counted a single time. The CDR3, as DNA: TGTGCCAGCTCTAGAGAGAGGATGAGAACAGATACGCAGTATTTT. This gives the protein CASSRERMRTDTQYF. The gene calls are TRBV5-6 and TRBJ2-3; D not resolved. The length of the CDR3 is 15 residues. Germline V gene sequence: CDR1 SGHDT, CDR2 YYEEEE. Trimming pared 7 bases from V and 3 bases from J, leaving 18 bases between.

This clonotype was found a few times. This rearrangement joins TRBV20-1 to TRBJ1-2; possible D gene TRBD1, 6 bases. The CDR3 consists of 15 residues. Germline assignment: CDR1 DFQATT and CDR2 SNEGSKA (reference sequence). V shed 1 base and J shed 2 bases, with 14 bases lying between them. CDR3 coding DNA: TGCAGTGCTAGAGGTTGGACAGAAGAAAACTATGGCTACACCTTC. As protein: CSARGWTEENYGYTF.

Comments on this clonotype: A read error is possible here, since a much larger clone lies one base away. The V gene is TRBV5-5, the J gene TRBJ2-7; 8 positions agree with TRBD1. Germline V gives CDR1 SGHKS, CDR2 YYEKEE (reference sequence). The CDR3 spans 13 residues. V gave up 3 bases and J gave up 11 bases; unmatched junction bases: 10. The CDR3 protein is CASSWRVGQVEYV. The CDR3 DNA reads as TGTGCCAGCAGCTGGAGAGTGGGACAGGTGGAGTACGTC.

V and J are TRBV7-8 and TRBJ2-1; TRBD2 matches at 13 bases. The CDR3 sequence is 15 residues long. Per the germline V gene, CDR1 is SGHVS and CDR2 is FQNEAQ. J lost 15 bases, V lost 5 bases, and 13 bases had no gene match. The CDR3 region is CASSAPGTSGVGGFF. The CDR3 DNA follows: TGTGCCAGCAGCGCACCCGGGACTAGCGGGGTAGGCGGGTTCTTC. Combining the CDR3 with reference TRBV7-8 and TRBJ2-1 gives the whole variable domain GAGVSQSPRYKVAKRGQDVALRCDPISGHVSLFWYQQALGQGPEFLTYFQNEAQLDKSGLPSDRFFAERPEGSVSTLKIQRTQQEDSAVYLCASSAPGTSGVGGFFGPGTRLTVL.

The chain recombines TRBV7-9 with TRBJ2-3, with 16 bases that match TRBD2. After removal of 5 bases from V and 0 bases from J, the junction contained 8 bases not matched to a gene. The CDR3 is 19 amino acids. Germline V CDR1 and CDR2: SEHNR, FQNEAQ (reference sequence). This CDR3 reads CASSVSGLAGGPSTDTQYF. CDR3 DNA: TGTGCCAGCAGCGTCTCGGGACTAGCGGGGGGGCCGAGCACAGATACGCAGTATTTT. Full variable domain (missing parts from reference TRBV7-9 and TRBJ2-3): DTGVSQNPRHKITKRGQNVTFRCDPISEHNRLYWYRQTLGQGPEFLTYFQNEAQLEKSRLLSDRFSAERPKGSFSTLEIQRTEQGDSAMYLCASSVSGLAGGPSTDTQYFGPGTRLTVL.

This clonotype was picked up a small number of times. The chain recombines TRBV25-1 with TRBJ2-7, with a tentative D call TRBD1 (6 bases). CDR1 is MGHDK and CDR2 is SYGVNS in the germline V gene. V was shortened by 4 bases and J by 3 bases, with 13 bases between the two germline ends. CDR3 length: 14 amino acids. CDR3 in amino acids: CASSAPGHYYEQYF. CDR3 in DNA: TGTGCCAGCAGTGCCCCGGGACACTACTACGAGCAGTACTTC.

There are a few counts of this clonotype. CDR3 amino acids: CSATIPGLVKGETQYF. CDR3 sequence (DNA): TGCAGTGCCACGATACCTGGACTAGTAAAGGGCGAGACCCAGTACTTC. V gene TRBV20-1 combines with J gene TRBJ2-5; TRBD2 matches 7 bases. CDR1 is DFQATT, CDR2 SNEGSKA, per germline (reference sequence). The CDR3 is 16 residues long. V lost 6 bases and J lost 5; bases outside the gene matches: 18.

A remark on this clonotype: Since a much larger clone is just one base distant, this may be a read error. This chain uses TRBV29-1 with TRBJ1-2, with 9 bases identical to TRBD1. Germline V gene data show CDR1 as SQVTM and CDR2 as ANQGSEA. The V gene end was trimmed by 6 bases and the J gene end by 7 bases; junction bases not matched to a gene: 9. This CDR3 spans 13 amino acids. CDR3 bases: TGCAGCGTGCTCCGGGACAGGGTGTCTGGCTACACCTTC. Translated, it gives CSVLRDRVSGYTF.

V usage is TRBV7-9 and J usage is TRBJ2-2; 10 nucleotides match TRBD2. Germline CDR1 is SEHNR and CDR2 is FQNEAQ (reference sequence). The CDR3 runs to 14 residues. V gave up 4 bases and J gave up 9 bases; unmatched junction bases: 5. The CDR3 sequence: CASSSKREGRELFF. In DNA form, the CDR3 reads TGTGCCAGCAGCTCGAAGCGGGAGGGACGGGAGCTGTTTTTT.

This clonotype was counted between two and nine times. The rearrangement joins TRBV10-3 to TRBJ1-2; perhaps TRBD1 as D (6 bases). The CDR3 runs 12 residues. The ends were cut back, 0 bases at V and 13 bases at J, with 12 bases in the middle. Germline V lookup: CDR1 ENHRY, CDR2 SYGVKD. The CDR3 loop reads CAISESKQGSTF. For the CDR3, the DNA is TGTGCCATCAGTGAGTCGAAACAGGGCAGCACCTTC.

This clonotype was seen ten or more times. This rearrangement joins TRBV4-2 to TRBJ2-1, with a weak D call TRBD2 (5 bases). Looked up from germline, CDR1 is LGHNA and CDR2 is YNFKEQ. The ends were cut back, 3 bases at V and 4 bases at J, with 13 bases in the middle. This CDR3 spans 15 amino acids. CDR3 sequence reads: CASSQSSGFYNEQFF. CDR3 in DNA: TGTGCCAGCAGCCAGTCGAGCGGTTTTTACAATGAGCAGTTCTTC.

This clonotype came up once. The junction differs from germline at one of its ends, possibly a read error. The CDR3, as DNA: TGTGCCAGCAGTTTTTCCAGGGGAAGTTTTACCGATACACAGTATTTT. As protein: CASSFSRGSFTDTQYF. The chain carries TRBV12-3 or TRBV12-4 and TRBJ2-3; TRBD1 might be the D (6 bases). There are 16 residues in the CDR3.

A word on this clonotype: Germline is not matched at one junction end, which may reflect a read error. The chain carries TRBV12-3 or TRBV12-4 and TRBJ2-2; TRBD1 might be the D (6 bases). CDR3 length: 13 amino acids. CDR3 in DNA: TGTGTCAGCAGGGGCTTTATGTCCGGGGAGCTGTTTTTT. Translated, it gives CVSRGFMSGELFF.

The chain carries TRBV9 and TRBJ2-2, with D unclear. Trimming removed 0 bases from V and 8 bases from J, with 2 bases in between. This CDR3 comprises 11 residues. Germline V lookup: CDR1 SGDLS, CDR2 YYNGEE. Written as DNA, the CDR3 is TGTGCCAGCAGCGTAGAAGGGGAGCTGTTTTTT. Translated: CASSVEGELFF.

This clonotype came up a few times. The chain joins TRBV20-1 to TRBJ1-4, with D perhaps matching TRBD1 (5 bases). V dropped 3 bases and J dropped 8 bases, with 19 bases sitting between them. Germline V gene sequence: CDR1 DFQATT, CDR2 SNEGSKA (reference sequence). This CDR3 spans 15 amino acids. CDR3 sequence (DNA): TGCAGTGCTAGCCATTTGCAGGGCGCATACGAAAAACTGTTTTTT. Translated, it gives CSASHLQGAYEKLFF.

The gene calls are TRBV6-1 and TRBJ2-4; D is tentatively TRBD1 or TRBD2 (5 bases each). Germline CDR1 and CDR2: MNHNS and SASEGT. The CDR3 runs to 15 residues. V was cut by 1 base and J by 9 bases, with 16 bases left in between. The CDR3 DNA sequence: TGTGCCAGCAGTGAAGGCACAGGAGGCGTCGGCATTCAGTACTTC. This translates into CASSEGTGGVGIQYF.

J is TRBJ2-5 and V is TRBV20-1; D not resolved. The germline CDR1 and CDR2 sequences are DFQATT and SNEGSKA (reference sequence). Trimming took off 7 bases at V and 4 bases at J, with 16 bases between the two ends. CDR3 length: 13 residues. In DNA form, the CDR3 reads TGCAGTGGTATCCCGGGCACGCGAGAGACCCAGTACTTC. This translates into CSGIPGTRETQYF.

The chain couples TRBV4-1 to TRBJ2-1, with TRBD2 matching 8 bases. The trim removed 4 bases at V and 7 bases at J, leaving 15 bases unmatched. The CDR3 has 17 amino acids. In germline, CDR1 is MGHRA, CDR2 YSYEKL. The CDR3 loop is CASSLRGRAGAGNEQFF. CDR3 nucleotides: TGCGCCAGCAGCCTGCGCGGACGAGCGGGAGCGGGTAATGAGCAGTTCTTC.

CDR3 sequence reads: CASSPGQYPNEQYF. In nucleotides, the CDR3 is TGTGCCAGCAGCCCGGGACAGTACCCGAACGAGCAGTACTTC. The rearrangement links TRBV11-1 to TRBJ2-7; 7 nucleotides agree with TRBD1. The germline V gene has CDR1 SGHAT and CDR2 FQDESV (reference sequence). J was trimmed by 5 bases and V by 5 bases; bases with no gene match: 9. This CDR3 contains 14 residues. Together with reference TRBV11-1 and TRBJ2-7, the CDR3 gives the full variable domain: EAEVAQSPRYKITEKSQAVAFWCDPISGHATLYWYRQILGQGPELLVQFQDESVVDDSQLPKDRFSAERLKGVDSTLKIQPAELGDSAMYLCASSPGQYPNEQYFGPGTRLTVT.

The gene calls are TRBV6-4 and TRBJ1-2, with a tentative D call TRBD1 (5 bases). The V gene's germline CDR1 is MRHNA and CDR2 SNTAGT. Trimming pared 3 bases from V and 2 bases from J, leaving 19 bases between. The CDR3 runs to 17 residues. Here the CDR3 reads CASSENGRVGGNYGYTF. In nucleotides, the CDR3 is TGTGCCAGCAGTGAAAATGGACGAGTTGGGGGAAACTATGGCTACACCTTC.

The CDR3 spells CASIPQGAFGDGYTF. In DNA form, the CDR3 reads TGTGCCAGCATCCCCCAGGGAGCCTTTGGAGATGGCTACACCTTC. The rearrangement links TRBV7-2 to TRBJ1-2; D is perhaps TRBD1 (5 bases). CDR1 SGHTA and CDR2 FQGNSA come from the germline V gene. Trimming left V 7 bases short and J 6 bases short, with 21 bases between. The CDR3 has 15 residues.

This clonotype showed up many times. This sequence joins TRBV12-3 or TRBV12-4 and TRBJ2-3; tentatively, D is TRBD2 (5 bases). The length of the CDR3 is 13 residues. V was pared by 0 bases and J by 4 bases, with 5 bases between. CDR3 bases: TGTGCCAGCAGTTTAGCGCGGGCAGATACGCAGTATTTT. Protein sequence: CASSLARADTQYF.